The 23 T cell receptor beta chains given below trace back to one sample, sequenced in a study of blood T cells in healthy people across ages. A second about 7 to 12 cycle PCR used barcoded and J-beta primers. TCRdb called the 5' RACE reads again in MiXCR, with one record for every CDR3 protein. Of about 780,000 distinct CDR3 sequences listed, about half are singletons. The sequenced sample was blood. The receptors were gathered from a man older than 75 in good health.

A remark on this clonotype: A single base separates this from a much larger clone, so it may be a read error. The V gene is TRBV7-2, the J gene TRBJ2-7; D is undetermined. Germline CDR1 reads SGHTA; CDR2 reads FQGNSA. CDR3 size: 16 residues. The V gene lost 1 base and the J gene lost 7 bases, with 20 bases spanning the gap. For the CDR3, the DNA is TGTGCCAGCAGCTTAGTTTCCGGCGCCTCCTACAATGAGCAGTACTTC. It translates to CASSLVSGASYNEQYF.

This chain uses TRBV18 with TRBJ2-5; D not certain. V lost 3 bases to trimming and J lost 2 bases, with 10 bases between them. The CDR3 runs 14 residues. CDR1 is KGHSH, CDR2 LQKENI, per germline. In DNA, the CDR3 is TGTGCCAGCTCACCTCTACGGAATCAAGAGACCCAGTACTTC. Translating gives CASSPLRNQETQYF.

This clonotype was counted at least ten times. The CDR3 reads CASSGPGLTDTQYF. The CDR3 DNA reads as TGTGCCAGCAGTGGACCGGGGCTCACAGATACGCAGTATTTT. This chain joins TRBV2 and TRBJ2-3; D may be TRBD1 or TRBD2 (5 bases each). V lost 4 bases and J 2 bases, leaving 10 bases between the germline ends. The CDR3 contains 14 residues. Per the germline V gene, CDR1 is SNHLY and CDR2 is FYNNEI. The variable domain in full, with the rest retrieved from reference TRBV2 and TRBJ2-3, is EPEVTQTPSHQVTQMGQEVILRCVPISNHLYFYWYRQILGQKVEFLVSFYNNEISEKSEIFDDQFSVERPDGSNFTLKIRSTKLEDSAMYFCASSGPGLTDTQYFGPGTRLTVL.

This clonotype has only a few counts. V and J are TRBV7-9 and TRBJ2-3; possible D gene TRBD2, 5 bases. The CDR3 is 16 residues long. The germline V and J ends were trimmed by 1 base and 3 bases, with 14 bases remaining between them. CDR1 SEHNR and CDR2 FQNEAQ come from the germline V gene (reference sequence). CDR3 DNA sequence: TGTGCCAGCAGCTTAGGCCCGGGCGGGTTGACAGATACGCAGTATTTT. Protein: CASSLGPGGLTDTQYF.

This clonotype has a single count. The rearrangement links TRBV5-1 to TRBJ2-5; TRBD2 is a possible D gene (6 bases). The CDR3 extends over 16 amino acids. Germline V gene sequence: CDR1 SGHRS, CDR2 YFSETQ. The V end was cut by 7 bases, the J end by 2 bases, with 21 bases between. CDR3 residues: CASSPGGVKAQETQYF. CDR3 nucleotide sequence: TGCGCCAGCTCCCCCGGGGGAGTGAAAGCTCAAGAGACCCAGTACTTC.

The CDR3 nucleotides are TGCGCCAGCAGCCCCGGACAGAGTACTCAGTTCAATGAGCAGTTCTTC. As protein: CASSPGQSTQFNEQFF. The chain has TRBV5-1 and TRBJ2-1; TRBD1 is a possible D gene (6 bases). Germline lookup yields CDR1 SGHRS and CDR2 YFSETQ. The CDR3 is 16 amino acids. V was pared by 4 bases and J by 6 bases, with 20 bases between.

V gene TRBV4-2 combines with J gene TRBJ2-7, with 7 positions matching TRBD2. Per the germline V gene, CDR1 is LGHNA and CDR2 is YNFKEQ. This CDR3 has 17 residues. V trimming: 0 bases; J trimming: 7 bases; junction bases outside the gene matches: 15. The DNA for the CDR3 is TGTGCCAGCAGCCAAGAACTAGCGCAGAGCTCCTACAATGAGCAGTACTTC. Amino acid sequence: CASSQELAQSSYNEQYF.

The rearrangement uses TRBV5-1 and TRBJ2-5, with D maybe TRBD1 (5 bases). Trimming stripped 0 bases from V and 2 bases from J, with 17 bases between. This CDR3 comprises 17 residues. Germline CDR1 and CDR2: SGHRS and YFSETQ. The CDR3 region is CASSLALSGHAQETQYF. CDR3 nucleotides: TGCGCCAGCAGCTTGGCCCTATCCGGACACGCACAAGAGACCCAGTACTTC.

The CDR3 nucleotides read TGCAGTGCTAGAAGGTTCGGGCGGGAGGGGTACGAGCAGTTCTTC. Residues: CSARRFGREGYEQFF. This chain joins TRBV20-1 and TRBJ2-1; 9 nucleotides line up with TRBD2. V gave up 2 bases and J gave up 10 bases; unmatched junction bases: 12. There are 15 residues in the CDR3. Per the germline V gene, CDR1 is DFQATT and CDR2 is SNEGSKA (reference sequence).

The chain carries TRBV5-1 and TRBJ2-7; 9 bases match TRBD2. The ends lost 0 bases at V and 7 bases at J; junction bases unmatched: 14. CDR1 and CDR2 (germline): SGHRS, YFSETQ. The CDR3 totals 17 residues. The CDR3 nucleotides are TGCGCCAGCAGCTTGGTTCCTAGCGGGAACCCTTTCAATGAGCAGTACTTC. Protein sequence: CASSLVPSGNPFNEQYF.

This clonotype was counted a few times. The genes are TRBV7-2 and TRBJ2-3, with a tentative D call TRBD2 (5 bases). Trimming shortened V by 1 base and J by 8 bases, and 16 bases separated the two germline ends. Per germline, CDR1 SGHTA and CDR2 FQGNSA. CDR3 length: 15 residues. The CDR3 DNA reads TGTGCCAGCAGCTTAGAGACTAATTATGCGGGTACGCAGTATTTT. It specifies CASSLETNYAGTQYF.

This clonotype was seen a handful of times. The chain recombines TRBV5-1 with TRBJ2-5, with D possibly TRBD2 on 7 matching bases. The V and J ends lost 4 bases and 11 bases respectively, with 30 bases between them. The CDR3 runs 17 residues. The V gene's germline CDR1 is SGHRS and CDR2 YFSETQ. CDR3 coding DNA: TGCGCCAGCAGCCAACTGGGGGCTAGCGGAACCTACAATGAGCAGTACTTC. The encoded protein is CASSQLGASGTYNEQYF.

The V and J genes are TRBV7-9 and TRBJ2-7; D is perhaps TRBD2 (6 bases). Germline assignment: CDR1 SEHNR and CDR2 FQNEAQ (reference sequence). Trimming cost V 4 bases and J 10 bases, with 17 bases left between them. The CDR3 extends over 13 amino acids. CDR3 sequence reads: CASSSGLTGDQYF. The DNA of the CDR3 is TGTGCCAGCAGCTCGGGACTCACTGGGGATCAGTACTTC.

This clonotype was observed a handful of times. V and J are TRBV5-1 and TRBJ2-7, with 8 bases that match TRBD1. The germline V gene encodes CDR1 SGHRS and CDR2 YFSETQ. Trimming at V came to 2 bases and at J to 9 bases, leaving 10 bases not matched to a gene. This CDR3 contains 14 residues. The CDR3 spells CASSLGQGATWQYF. The DNA for the CDR3 is TGCGCCAGCAGCTTAGGACAGGGCGCGACCTGGCAGTACTTC.

This rearrangement joins TRBV15 to TRBJ2-1, with D unclear. Germline assignment: CDR1 LNHNV and CDR2 YYDKDF (reference sequence). The CDR3 is 18 residues long. V gave up 1 base and J gave up 0 bases, with 16 bases separating them. For the CDR3, the DNA is TGTGCCACCAGCAGAGCCGAGGTAGTCCGAAGCTCCTACAATGAGCAGTTCTTC. It translates to CATSRAEVVRSSYNEQFF.

This clonotype has just a few counts. One base away lies a much larger clone, so this may be a sequencing read error. The chain links TRBV24-1 to TRBJ2-1; D remains unclear. The closer fit of TRBJ2-7 to the DNA end suggests the J call may be wrong. CDR3 length: 14 residues. Germline assignment: CDR1 KGHDR and CDR2 SFDVKD. The CDR3 region has the DNA TGTGCCACCAGGGGGTCTTACTCCTACAATGAGCAGTACTTC. This translates into CATRGSYSYNEQYF.

V usage is TRBV7-2 and J usage is TRBJ2-3; D might be TRBD1 or TRBD2, each matching 6 bases. V shed 1 base and J shed 5 bases, with 10 bases lying between them. CDR1 SGHTA and CDR2 FQGNSA come from the germline V gene. The CDR3 is made up of 14 amino acids. CDR3 sequence reads: CASSLEGGLDTQYF. As DNA, the CDR3 is TGTGCCAGCAGCTTAGAAGGGGGGCTAGATACGCAGTATTTT.

This clonotype was observed at least ten times. The chain uses TRBV10-3 and TRBJ2-7; 10 bases are shared with TRBD1. The CDR3 loop spans 14 amino acids. Trimming at V came to 6 bases and at J to 3 bases, leaving 5 bases not matched to a gene. Per germline, CDR1 ENHRY and CDR2 SYGVKD. CDR3 nucleotides: TGTGCCATCAGGACAGGGGGCGGGAGCTACGAGCAGTACTTC. This encodes CAIRTGGGSYEQYF.

This clonotype was observed many times. V gene TRBV4-3 combines with J gene TRBJ2-1; 13 bases line up with TRBD2. The germline gives CDR1 LGHNA, CDR2 YSLEER. This CDR3 comprises 18 residues. The ends lost 4 bases at V and 0 bases at J; junction bases unmatched: 6. The CDR3 loop is CASSRGLAGASSYNEQFF. DNA for the CDR3: TGCGCCAGCAGCCGAGGACTAGCGGGAGCAAGCTCCTACAATGAGCAGTTCTTC.

For this clonotype: This clone may be a read error of a much larger clone one base away. The chain combines TRBV7-2 with TRBJ2-3; D call uncertain. Germline CDR1 reads SGHTA; CDR2 reads FQGNSA. The CDR3 runs to 13 residues. The V end was cut by 6 bases, the J end by 2 bases, with 9 bases between. CDR3: CASSAIVTDTQYF. CDR3 coding DNA: TGTGCCAGCAGTGCCATAGTCACAGATACGCAGTATTTT.

Note on this clonotype: A much larger clone differs by one base, so this may be a read error. The V call is TRBV20-1, the J call TRBJ2-5; no clear D. The V and J ends lost 2 bases and 11 bases respectively, with 18 bases between them. Germline assignment: CDR1 DFQATT and CDR2 SNEGSKA (reference sequence). This CDR3 comprises 13 residues. CDR3 residues: CSARFRPYNEQYF. The CDR3 DNA reads TGCAGTGCTAGATTTCGGCCTTACAATGAGCAGTACTTC.

This clonotype was found a few times. The chain carries TRBV12-3 or TRBV12-4 and TRBJ2-3, with TRBD2 matching 11 bases. The V segment lost 5 bases and the J segment 9 bases; nucleotides outside the gene matches: 13. The CDR3 totals 16 residues. CDR3 coding DNA: TGTGCCAGCAGTGCCGGGACTAGCGGAGGGGGGTGGACGCAGTATTTT. The encoded protein is CASSAGTSGGGWTQYF.

This chain connects TRBV12-3 or TRBV12-4 to TRBJ2-3; D perhaps matches TRBD2 (6 bases). Trimming cost V 5 bases and J 14 bases, with 20 bases left between them. There are 13 residues in the CDR3. In DNA, the CDR3 is TGTGCCAGCAGTCGGGACCACGGGAGATACGCGTATTTT. Protein sequence: CASSRDHGRYAYF.